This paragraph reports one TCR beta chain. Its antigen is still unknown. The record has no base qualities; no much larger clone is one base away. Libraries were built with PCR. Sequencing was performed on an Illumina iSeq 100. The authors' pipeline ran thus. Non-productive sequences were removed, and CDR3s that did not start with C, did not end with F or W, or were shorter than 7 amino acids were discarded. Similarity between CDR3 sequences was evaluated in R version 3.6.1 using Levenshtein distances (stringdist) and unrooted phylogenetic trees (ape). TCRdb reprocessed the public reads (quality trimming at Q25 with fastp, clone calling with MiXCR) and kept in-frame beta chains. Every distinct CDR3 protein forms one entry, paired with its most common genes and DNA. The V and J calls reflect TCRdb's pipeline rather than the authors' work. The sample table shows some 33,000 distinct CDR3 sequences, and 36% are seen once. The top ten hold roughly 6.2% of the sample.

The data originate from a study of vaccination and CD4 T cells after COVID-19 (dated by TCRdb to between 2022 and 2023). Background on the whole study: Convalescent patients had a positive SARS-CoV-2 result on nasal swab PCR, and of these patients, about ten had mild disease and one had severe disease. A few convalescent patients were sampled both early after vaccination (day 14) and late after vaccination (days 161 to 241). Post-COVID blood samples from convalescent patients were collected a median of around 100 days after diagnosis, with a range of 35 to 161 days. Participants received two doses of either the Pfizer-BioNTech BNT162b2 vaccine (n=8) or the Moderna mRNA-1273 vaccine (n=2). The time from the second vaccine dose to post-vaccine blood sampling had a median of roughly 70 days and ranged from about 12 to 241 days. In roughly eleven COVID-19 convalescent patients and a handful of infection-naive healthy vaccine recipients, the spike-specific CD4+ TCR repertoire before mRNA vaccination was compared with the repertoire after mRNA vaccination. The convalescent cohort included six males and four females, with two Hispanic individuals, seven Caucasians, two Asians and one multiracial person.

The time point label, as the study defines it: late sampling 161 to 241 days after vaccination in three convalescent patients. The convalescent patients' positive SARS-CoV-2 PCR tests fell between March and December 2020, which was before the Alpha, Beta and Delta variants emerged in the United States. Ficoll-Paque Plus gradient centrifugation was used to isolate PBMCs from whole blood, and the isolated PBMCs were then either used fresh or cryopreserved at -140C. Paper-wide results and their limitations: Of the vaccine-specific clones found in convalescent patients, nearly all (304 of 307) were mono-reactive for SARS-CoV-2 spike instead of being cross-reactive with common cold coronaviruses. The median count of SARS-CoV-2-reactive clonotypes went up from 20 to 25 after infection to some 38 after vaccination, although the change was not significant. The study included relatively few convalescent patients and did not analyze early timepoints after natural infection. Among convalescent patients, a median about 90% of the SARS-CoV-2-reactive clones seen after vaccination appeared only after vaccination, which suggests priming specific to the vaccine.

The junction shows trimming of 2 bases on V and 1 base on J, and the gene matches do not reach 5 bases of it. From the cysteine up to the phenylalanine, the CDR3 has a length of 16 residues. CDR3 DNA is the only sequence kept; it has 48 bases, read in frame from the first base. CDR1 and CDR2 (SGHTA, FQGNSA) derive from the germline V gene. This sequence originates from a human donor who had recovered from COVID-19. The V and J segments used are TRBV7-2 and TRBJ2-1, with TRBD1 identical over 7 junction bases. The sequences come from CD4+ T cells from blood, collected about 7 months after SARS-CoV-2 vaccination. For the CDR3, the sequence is CASSLSGQKSYNEQFF. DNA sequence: TGTGCCAGCAGCTTATCGGGACAGAAGTCCTACAATGAGCAGTTCTTC. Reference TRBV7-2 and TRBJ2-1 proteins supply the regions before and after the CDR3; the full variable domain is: GAGVSQSPSNKVTEKGKDVELRCDPISGHTALYWYRQSLGQGLEFLIYFQGNSAPDKSGLPSDRFSAERTGGSVSTLTIQRTQQEDSAVYLCASSLSGQKSYNEQFFGPGTRLTVL.